The 3 T cell receptor beta chains below were found in one sample sequenced in a study of cytomegalovirus exposure and HLA in healthy donors. The PCR was carried out with 60 Vbeta primers and 13 Jbeta primers. TCRdb's table, derived via immunoSEQ multiplex PCR, lists solely in-frame clones and lacks some. The sample contains roughly 100,000 clones, around 72% of which appear only once. Sequenced input: PBMCs. The receptor set was obtained from a man aged 30 to 39 in good health and CMV-seronegative.

The chain has TRBV9 and TRBJ1-2, with a possible D match to TRBD1 (5 bases). V shed 3 bases and J shed 8 bases, with 20 bases lying between them. There are 15 residues in the CDR3. CDR1 is SGDLS, CDR2 YYNGEE, per germline. CDR3 amino acids: CASSAQTGVGDGYTF. For the CDR3, the DNA is TGTGCCAGCAGCGCGCAGACGGGGGTGGGTGACGGCTACACCTTC.

The V gene is TRBV5-4, the J gene TRBJ2-5, with TRBD1 identical over 9 bases. This CDR3 is built from 14 residues. V gave up 3 bases and J gave up 1 base; unmatched junction bases: 1. CDR1 SGHNT and CDR2 YYREEE come from the germline V gene (reference sequence). In nucleotides, the CDR3 is TGTGCCAGCAGCTCACAGGGGGCCCAAGAGACCCAGTACTTC. It translates to CASSSQGAQETQYF.

The chain joins TRBV2 to TRBJ2-5; 13 positions match TRBD2. The CDR3 is made up of 17 amino acids. V gave up 7 bases and J gave up 2 bases; unmatched junction bases: 10. Germline-derived CDR1 and CDR2 are SNHLY and FYNNEI. The CDR3 DNA reads TGTGCCAGCAAACACCGGACTAGCGGGGGTCAACAAGAGACCCAGTACTTC. Its translation: CASKHRTSGGQQETQYF. Filled out from reference TRBV2 and TRBJ2-5, the complete variable domain reads EPEVTQTPSHQVTQMGQEVILRCVPISNHLYFYWYRQILGQKVEFLVSFYNNEISEKSEIFDDQFSVERPDGSNFTLKIRSTKLEDSAMYFCASKHRTSGGQQETQYFGPGTRLLVL.